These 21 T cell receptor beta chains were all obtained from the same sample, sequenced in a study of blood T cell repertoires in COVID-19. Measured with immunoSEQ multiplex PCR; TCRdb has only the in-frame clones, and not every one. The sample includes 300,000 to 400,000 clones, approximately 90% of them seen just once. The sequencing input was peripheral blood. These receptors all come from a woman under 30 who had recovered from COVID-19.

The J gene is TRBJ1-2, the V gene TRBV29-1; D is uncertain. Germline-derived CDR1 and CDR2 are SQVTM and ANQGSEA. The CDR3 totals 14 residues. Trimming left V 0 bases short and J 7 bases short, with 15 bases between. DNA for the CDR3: TGCAGCGTTGAAGATGTAGCGAAGCGGAGTGGCTACACCTTC. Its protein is CSVEDVAKRSGYTF.

The CDR3: CASSNIIRWECFDEQYV. CDR3 DNA sequence: TGTGCCAGCAGTAATATTATCCGGTGGGAGTGTTTTGACGAGCAGTACGTC. The chain is built from TRBV7-2 and TRBJ2-7; D might be TRBD2 (5 bases). In germline, CDR1 is SGHTA, CDR2 FQGNSA. The germline V and J ends were trimmed by 6 bases and 5 bases, with 26 bases remaining between them. CDR3 length: 17 residues.

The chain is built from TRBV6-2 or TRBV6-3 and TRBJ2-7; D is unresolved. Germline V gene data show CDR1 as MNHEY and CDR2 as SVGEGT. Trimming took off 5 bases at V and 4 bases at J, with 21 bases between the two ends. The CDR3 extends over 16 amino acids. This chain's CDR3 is CASSGDRGINGYEQYV. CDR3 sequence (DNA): TGTGCCAGCAGTGGCGACCGAGGCATAAACGGGTACGAGCAGTACGTC.

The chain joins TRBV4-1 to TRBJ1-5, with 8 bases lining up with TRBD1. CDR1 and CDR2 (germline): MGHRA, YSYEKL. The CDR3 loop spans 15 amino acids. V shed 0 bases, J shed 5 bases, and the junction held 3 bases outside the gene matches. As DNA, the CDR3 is TGCGCCAGCAGCCAAGAGGACAGGGAAGATCAGCCCCAGCATTTT. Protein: CASSQEDREDQPQHF.

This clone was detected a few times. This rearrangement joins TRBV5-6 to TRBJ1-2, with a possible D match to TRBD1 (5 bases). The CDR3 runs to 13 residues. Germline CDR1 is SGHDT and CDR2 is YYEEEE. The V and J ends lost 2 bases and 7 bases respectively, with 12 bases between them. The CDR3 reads CASSLQVLGGYTF. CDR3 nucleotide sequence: TGTGCCAGCAGCTTACAGGTACTCGGTGGCTACACCTTC. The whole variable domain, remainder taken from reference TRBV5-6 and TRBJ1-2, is DAGVTQSPTHLIKTRGQQVTLRCSPKSGHDTVSWYQQALGQGPQFIFQYYEEEERQRGNFPDRFSGHQFPNYSSELNVNALLLGDSALYLCASSLQVLGGYTFGSGTRLTVV.

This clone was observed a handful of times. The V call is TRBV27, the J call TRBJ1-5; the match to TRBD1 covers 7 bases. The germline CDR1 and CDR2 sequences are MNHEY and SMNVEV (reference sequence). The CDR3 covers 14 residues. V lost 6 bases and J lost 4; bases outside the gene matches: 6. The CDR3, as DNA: TGTGCCAGCAGCTTACAGGGGTTGAATCAGCCCCAGCATTTT. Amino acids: CASSLQGLNQPQHF.

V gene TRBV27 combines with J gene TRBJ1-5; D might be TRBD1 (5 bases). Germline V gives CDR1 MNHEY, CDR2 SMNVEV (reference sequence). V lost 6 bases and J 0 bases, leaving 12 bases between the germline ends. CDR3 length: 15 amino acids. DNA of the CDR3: TGTGCCAGCAGGTACAGCAGGGATAGCAATCAGCCCCAGCATTTT. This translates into CASRYSRDSNQPQHF.

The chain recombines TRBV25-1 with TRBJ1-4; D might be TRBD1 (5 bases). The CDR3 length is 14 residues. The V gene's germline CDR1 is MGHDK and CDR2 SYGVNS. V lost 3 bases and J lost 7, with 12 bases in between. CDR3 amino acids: CASSEWGEAEKLFF. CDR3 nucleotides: TGTGCCAGCAGTGAGTGGGGGGAAGCTGAAAAACTGTTTTTT.

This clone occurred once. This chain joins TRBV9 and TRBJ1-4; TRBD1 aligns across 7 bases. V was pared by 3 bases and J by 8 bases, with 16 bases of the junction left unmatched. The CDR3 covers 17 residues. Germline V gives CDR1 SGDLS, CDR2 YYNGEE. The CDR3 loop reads CASSERQGGFSGEKLFF. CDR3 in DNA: TGTGCCAGCAGCGAACGACAGGGCGGATTCTCGGGCGAAAAACTGTTTTTT.

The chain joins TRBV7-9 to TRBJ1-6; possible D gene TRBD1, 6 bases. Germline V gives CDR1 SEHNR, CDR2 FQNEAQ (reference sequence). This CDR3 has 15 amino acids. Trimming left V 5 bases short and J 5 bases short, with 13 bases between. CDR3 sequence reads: CASSPGTRDNSPLHF. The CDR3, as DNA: TGTGCCAGCAGCCCGGGGACACGCGATAATTCACCCCTCCACTTT.

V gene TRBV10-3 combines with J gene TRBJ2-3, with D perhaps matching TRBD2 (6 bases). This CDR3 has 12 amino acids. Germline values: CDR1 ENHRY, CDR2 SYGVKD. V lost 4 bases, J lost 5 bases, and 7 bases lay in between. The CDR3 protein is CAISAGEDTQYF. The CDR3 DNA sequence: TGTGCCATCAGTGCGGGGGAAGATACGCAGTATTTT.

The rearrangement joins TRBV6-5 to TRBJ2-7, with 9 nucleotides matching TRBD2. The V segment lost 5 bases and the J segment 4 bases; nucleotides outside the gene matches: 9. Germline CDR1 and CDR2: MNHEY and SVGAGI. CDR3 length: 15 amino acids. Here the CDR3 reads CASSRAGGPGYEQYV. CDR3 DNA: TGTGCCAGCAGTCGGGCGGGAGGGCCGGGATACGAGCAGTACGTC.

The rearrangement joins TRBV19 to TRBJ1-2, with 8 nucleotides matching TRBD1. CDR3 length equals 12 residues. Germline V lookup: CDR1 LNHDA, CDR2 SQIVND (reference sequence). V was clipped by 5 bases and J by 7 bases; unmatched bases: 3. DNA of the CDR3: TGTGCCAGTAGTGTCGACAGGGGTGGCTACACCTTC. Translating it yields CASSVDRGGYTF. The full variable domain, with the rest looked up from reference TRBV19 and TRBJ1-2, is DGGITQSPKYLFRKEGQNVTLSCEQNLNHDAMYWYRQDPGQGLRLIYYSQIVNDFQKGDIAEGYSVSREKKESFPLTVTSAQKNPTAFYLCASSVDRGGYTFGSGTRLTVV.

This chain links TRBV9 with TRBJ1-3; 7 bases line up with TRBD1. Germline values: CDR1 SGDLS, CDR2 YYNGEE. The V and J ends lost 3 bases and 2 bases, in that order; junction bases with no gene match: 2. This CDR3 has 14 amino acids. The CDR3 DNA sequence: TGTGCCAGCAGCGAGGGGGCTACTGGAAACACCATATATTTT. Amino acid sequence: CASSEGATGNTIYF. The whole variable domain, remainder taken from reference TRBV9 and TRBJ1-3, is DSGVTQTPKHLITATGQRVTLRCSPRSGDLSVYWYQQSLDQGLQFLIQYYNGEERAKGNILERFSAQQFPDLHSELNLSSLELGDSALYFCASSEGATGNTIYFGEGSWLTVV.

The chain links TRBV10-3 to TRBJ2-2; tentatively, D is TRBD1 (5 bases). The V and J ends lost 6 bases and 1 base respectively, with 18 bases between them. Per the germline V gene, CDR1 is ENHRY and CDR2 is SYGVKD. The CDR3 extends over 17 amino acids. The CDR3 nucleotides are TGTGCCATCAGGGTAGATCCTAGGGGCGAGAACACCGGGGAGCTGTTTTTT. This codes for CAIRVDPRGENTGELFF.

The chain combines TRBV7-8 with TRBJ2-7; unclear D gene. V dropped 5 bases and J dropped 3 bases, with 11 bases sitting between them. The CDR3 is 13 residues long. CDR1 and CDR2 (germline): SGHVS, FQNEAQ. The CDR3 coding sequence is TGTGCCAGCAGCCGGAGCGTAAACTACGAGCAGTACGTC. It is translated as CASSRSVNYEQYV.

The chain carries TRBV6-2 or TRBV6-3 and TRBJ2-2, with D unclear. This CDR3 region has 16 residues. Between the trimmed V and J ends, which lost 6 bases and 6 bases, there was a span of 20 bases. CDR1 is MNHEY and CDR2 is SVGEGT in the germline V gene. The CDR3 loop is CASSQYRVGASGELFF. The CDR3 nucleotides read TGTGCCAGCAGCCAATACCGAGTGGGCGCCTCCGGGGAGCTGTTTTTT.

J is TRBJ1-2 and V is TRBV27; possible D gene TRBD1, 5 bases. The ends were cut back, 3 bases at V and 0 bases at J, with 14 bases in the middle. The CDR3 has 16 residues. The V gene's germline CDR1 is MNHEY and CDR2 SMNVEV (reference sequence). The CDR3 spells CASSLVVGGPNYGYTF. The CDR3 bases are TGTGCCAGCAGTTTGGTTGTGGGGGGACCTAACTATGGCTACACCTTC.

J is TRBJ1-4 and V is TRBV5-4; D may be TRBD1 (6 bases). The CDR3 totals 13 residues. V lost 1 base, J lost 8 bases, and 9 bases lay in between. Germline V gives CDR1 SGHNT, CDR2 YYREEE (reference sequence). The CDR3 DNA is TGTGCCAGCAGCTTGACGGGACAAGAAAAACTGTTTTTT. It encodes CASSLTGQEKLFF. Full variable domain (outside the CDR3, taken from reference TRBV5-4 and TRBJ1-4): ETGVTQSPTHLIKTRGQQVTLRCSSQSGHNTVSWYQQALGQGPQFIFQYYREEENGRGNFPPRFSGLQFPNYSSELNVNALELDDSALYLCASSLTGQEKLFFGSGTQLSVL.

The CDR3 sequence is CASSSSGRGTQYF. The CDR3 nucleotides read TGTGCCAGCAGCTCTAGCGGGAGGGGGACCCAGTACTTC. The chain couples TRBV7-9 to TRBJ2-5, with 12 bases lining up with TRBD2. The CDR3 has 13 amino acids. J lost 7 bases, V lost 4 bases, and 1 base had no gene match. CDR1 SEHNR and CDR2 FQNEAQ come from the germline V gene (reference sequence).

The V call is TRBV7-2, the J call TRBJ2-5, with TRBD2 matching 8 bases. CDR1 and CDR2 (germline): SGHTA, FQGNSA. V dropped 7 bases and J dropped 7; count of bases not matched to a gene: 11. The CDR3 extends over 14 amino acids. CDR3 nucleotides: TGTGCCAGCACTCGCGGGGGGCCTAGCGGGACCCAGTACTTC. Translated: CASTRGGPSGTQYF.